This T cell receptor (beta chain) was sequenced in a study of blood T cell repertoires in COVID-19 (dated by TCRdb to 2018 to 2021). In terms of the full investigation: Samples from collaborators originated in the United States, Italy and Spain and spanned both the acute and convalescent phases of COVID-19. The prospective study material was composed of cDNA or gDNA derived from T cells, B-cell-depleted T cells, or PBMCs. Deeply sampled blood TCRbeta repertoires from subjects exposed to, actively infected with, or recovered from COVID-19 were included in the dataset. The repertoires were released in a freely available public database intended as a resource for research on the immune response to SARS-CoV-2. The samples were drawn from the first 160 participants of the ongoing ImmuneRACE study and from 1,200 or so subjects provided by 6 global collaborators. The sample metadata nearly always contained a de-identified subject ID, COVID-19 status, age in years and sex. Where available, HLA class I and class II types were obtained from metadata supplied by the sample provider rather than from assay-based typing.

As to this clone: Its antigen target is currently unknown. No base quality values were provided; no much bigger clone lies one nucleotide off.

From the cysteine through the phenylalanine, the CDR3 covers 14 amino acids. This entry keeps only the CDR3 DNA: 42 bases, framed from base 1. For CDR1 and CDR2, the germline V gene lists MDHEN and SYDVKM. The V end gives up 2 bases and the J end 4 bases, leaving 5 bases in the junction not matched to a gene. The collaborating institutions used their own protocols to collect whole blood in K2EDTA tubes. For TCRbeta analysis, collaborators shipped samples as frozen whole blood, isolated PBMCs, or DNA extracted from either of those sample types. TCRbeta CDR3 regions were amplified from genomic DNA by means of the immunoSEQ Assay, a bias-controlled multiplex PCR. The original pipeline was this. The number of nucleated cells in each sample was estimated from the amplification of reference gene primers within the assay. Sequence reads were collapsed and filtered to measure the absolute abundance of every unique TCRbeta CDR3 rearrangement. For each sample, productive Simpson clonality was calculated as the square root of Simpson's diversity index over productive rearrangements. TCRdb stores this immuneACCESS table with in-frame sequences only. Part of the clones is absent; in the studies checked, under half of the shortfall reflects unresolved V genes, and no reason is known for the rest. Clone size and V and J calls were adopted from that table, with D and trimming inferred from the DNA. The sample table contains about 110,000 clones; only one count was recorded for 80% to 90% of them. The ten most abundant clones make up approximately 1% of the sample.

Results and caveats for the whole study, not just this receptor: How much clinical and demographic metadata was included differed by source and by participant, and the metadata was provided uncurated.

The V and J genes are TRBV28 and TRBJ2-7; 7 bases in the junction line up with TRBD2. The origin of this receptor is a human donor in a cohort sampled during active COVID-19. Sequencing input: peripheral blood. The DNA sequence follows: TGTGCCAGCAGTTTAGCCGGGAGGATGTACGAGCAGTACTTC. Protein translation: CASSLAGRMYEQYF.